This TCR beta chain was sequenced during a study of cytomegalovirus exposure and HLA in healthy donors. CDR1 is MNHEY, CDR2 SMNVEV, per germline (reference sequence). Trimming removed 3 bases at V and 3 bases at J, with 9 bases between. CDR3 length: 14 residues. The repertoire was sequenced with immunoSEQ multiplex PCR; TCRdb's copy has only in-frame clones and lacks some. The sample has roughly 60,000 clones; 85% to 95% are singletons. This receptor was taken from a man aged 18 to 30 in good health and CMV-seronegative. The sequenced sample consisted of PBMCs. The chain joins TRBV27 to TRBJ1-5; D is possibly TRBD1 (5 bases). The CDR3 reads CASSFGGDNQPQHF. CDR3 bases: TGTGCCAGCAGTTTCGGGGGGGACAATCAGCCCCAGCATTTT.